This paragraph covers one T cell receptor (beta chain) sequence. This specimen comes from a study of T-cell memory formation after mild COVID-19. V lost 3 bases, J lost 8 bases, and 11 bases lay in between. This CDR3 has 13 amino acids. The germline V gene has CDR1 KGHSH and CDR2 LQKENI. Using its own MiXCR run on the 5' RACE reads, TCRdb lists one record per CDR3 protein. The sample lists 400,000 to 500,000 distinct CDR3 sequences, 20% occurring once. Input material: PBMCs or a T cell subset sorted from them (not recorded which). This clonotype originated in an adult woman who had mild COVID-19 (a few samples of this study predate the infection). Cell type and time point are not known. The rearrangement links TRBV18 to TRBJ1-3; D uncertain. The CDR3 loop reads CASSPRSDDTIYF. The CDR3 bases are TGTGCCAGCTCACCTCGGTCGGATGACACCATATATTTT. Drawing the rest from reference TRBV18 and TRBJ1-3, the complete variable domain is NAGVMQNPRHLVRRRGQEARLRCSPMKGHSHVYWYRQLPEEGLKFMVYLQKENIIDESGMPKERFSAEFPKEGPSILRIQQVVRGDSAAYFCASSPRSDDTIYFGEGSWLTVV.